One T cell receptor (beta chain) is described in this entry. Its antigen is not yet known. Per-nucleotide qualities are absent, and no much larger clonotype sits a single base away. The protocol used for the library was RT-PCR. Sequencer: NextSeq 550. TCRdb reprocessing: public reads trimmed at Q25 with fastp, clones called with MiXCR, in-frame beta chains kept. Rows with a matching CDR3 protein are joined into one entry that keeps the most common DNA and genes. Within this sample are about 74,000 distinct CDR3 sequences, with more than 25% of them counted one time only. The ten largest clones add up to about a quarter of the sample. The CDR3 has 18 amino acids, counting the end cysteine and phenylalanine. CDR3 DNA only is kept here, 54 bases in frame from base 1. The germline V gene encodes CDR1 ENHRY and CDR2 SYGVKD. V has 2 bases trimmed and J has 0 bases trimmed; junction bases matching no gene number 6.

The source of the sample is a study of patients and donors after allogeneic stem cell transplantation (dated by TCRdb to 2020 to 2022). Here the chain combines TRBV10-3 and TRBJ2-6, with 8 bases in between that match TRBD1. This sequence originates from a human donor who was either an allogeneic HSCT recipient or a stem cell or donor lymphocyte infusion donor (not recorded which). It is not recorded whose cells these are; they may come from a transplant donor. Sequencing was performed on blood, either unsorted or a sorted T cell fraction (not recorded which). The CDR3 sequence is CAISEPRTGHSGANVLTF. The DNA sequence follows: TGTGCCATCAGTGAGCCGCGGACAGGGCACTCTGGGGCCAACGTCCTGACTTTC.